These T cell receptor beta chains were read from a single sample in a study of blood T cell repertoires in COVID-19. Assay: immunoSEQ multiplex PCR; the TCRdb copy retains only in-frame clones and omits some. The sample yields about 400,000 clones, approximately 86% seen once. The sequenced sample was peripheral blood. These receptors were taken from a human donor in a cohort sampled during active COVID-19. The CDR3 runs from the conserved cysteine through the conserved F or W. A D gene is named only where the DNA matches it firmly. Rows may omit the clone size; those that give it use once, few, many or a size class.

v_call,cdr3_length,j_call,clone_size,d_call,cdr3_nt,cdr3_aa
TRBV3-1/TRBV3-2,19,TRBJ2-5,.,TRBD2,TGTGCCAGCAGCCAAGCCGGGACTAGCGGGGGGCTGGGGCAAGAGACCCAGTACTTC,CASSQAGTSGGLGQETQYF
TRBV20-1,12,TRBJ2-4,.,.,TGCAGTGCTAGTGGTAGCGGAAACATTCAGTACTTC,CSASGSGNIQYF
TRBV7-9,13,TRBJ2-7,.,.,TGTGCCAGCAGCTTACCAGGGTCCTACGAGCAGTACTTC,CASSLPGSYEQYF
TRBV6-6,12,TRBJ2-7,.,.,TGTGCCAGCAACCAGGGGGGCTACGAGCAGTACTTC,CASNQGGYEQYF
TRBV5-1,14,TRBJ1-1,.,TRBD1,TGCGCCAGCGGGACAGGGGATATGAACACTGAAGCTTTCTTT,CASGTGDMNTEAFF
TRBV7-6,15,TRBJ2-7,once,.,TGTGCCAGCAGCCCTTTAGCGGACCCCAACTACGAGCAGTACTTC,CASSPLADPNYEQYF
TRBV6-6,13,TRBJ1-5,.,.,TGTGCCAGCAGTCGAACAGGGAATCAGCCCCAGCATTTT,CASSRTGNQPQHF
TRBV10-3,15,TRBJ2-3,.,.,TGTGCCATCAGTGGTTTGGACATAGGGACAGATACGCAGTATTTT,CAISGLDIGTDTQYF
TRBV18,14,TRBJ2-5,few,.,TGTGCCAGCTCACCATATCAGCGTCAAGAGACCCAGTACTTC,CASSPYQRQETQYF
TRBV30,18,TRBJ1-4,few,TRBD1,TGTGCCTGGAGCCAAAACCGGGACAGGGTAACGCCTAATGAAAAACTGTTTTTT,CAWSQNRDRVTPNEKLFF
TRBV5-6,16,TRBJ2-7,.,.,TGTGCCAGCAGCCGCGGTGCCCTATCGAGCTCCTACGAGCAGTACTTC,CASSRGALSSSYEQYF
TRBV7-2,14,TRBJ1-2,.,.,TGTGCCAGCAGCTTTTCCAGGGCCCCCTATGGCTACACCTTC,CASSFSRAPYGYTF
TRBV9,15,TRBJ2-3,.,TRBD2,TGTGCCAGCAGCGGGGTAGCGGGGGGGACAGATACGCAGTATTTT,CASSGVAGGTDTQYF
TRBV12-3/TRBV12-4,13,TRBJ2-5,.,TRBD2,TGTGCCAGCAGTCCGCCGGGAGGCGAGACCCAGTACTTC,CASSPPGGETQYF
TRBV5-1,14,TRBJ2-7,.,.,TGCGCCAGCGGCTCCGGGGGGCGTACCTACGAGCAGTACTTC,CASGSGGRTYEQYF
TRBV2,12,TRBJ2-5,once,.,TGTGCCAGCAGTCCCACAGGCGAGACCCAGTACTTC,CASSPTGETQYF
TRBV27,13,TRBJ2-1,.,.,TGTGCCAGCAGTCTCCCGGGGGGCCATGAGCAGTTCTTC,CASSLPGGHEQFF
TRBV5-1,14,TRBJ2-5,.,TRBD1,TGCGCCAGCAGCTCTGAGAGGACAGGGGAGACCCAGTACTTC,CASSSERTGETQYF
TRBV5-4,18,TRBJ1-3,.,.,TGTGCCAGCAGCTCCGGAGGGACCCGAACACCATCCGGAAACACCATATATTTT,CASSSGGTRTPSGNTIYF
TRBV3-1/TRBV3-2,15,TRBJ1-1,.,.,TGTGCCAGCAGCCAAGGAGCGGGCTTGAACACTGAAGCTTTCTTT,CASSQGAGLNTEAFF
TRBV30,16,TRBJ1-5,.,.,TGTGCCTGGAGTTTCTTGCAGGACTCAAGTAATCAGCCCCAGCATTTT,CAWSFLQDSSNQPQHF
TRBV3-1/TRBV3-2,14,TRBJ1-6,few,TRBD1,TGTGCCAGCGGGCGGACAGGGGATAATTCACCCCTCCACTTT,CASGRTGDNSPLHF
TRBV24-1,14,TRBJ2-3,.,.,TGTGCCACCAGTGATACAGGGTCGGGTGATACGCAGTATTTT,CATSDTGSGDTQYF
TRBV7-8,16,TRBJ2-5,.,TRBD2,TGTGCCAGCAGCCCGCGACTAGCGGGGATACAAGAGACCCAGTACTTC,CASSPRLAGIQETQYF
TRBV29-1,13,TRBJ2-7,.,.,TGCAGCGTTGAATTGGAGCCGCTCTACGAGCAGTACTTC,CSVELEPLYEQYF
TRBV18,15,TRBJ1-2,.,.,TGTGCCAGCTCAAGAGGACCAGGGGATCTGGCTGGCTACACCTTC,CASSRGPGDLAGYTF
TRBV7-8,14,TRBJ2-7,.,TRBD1,TGTGCCAGCAGCTTAAGGGACAGGGGGCTCTGGCAGTACTTC,CASSLRDRGLWQYF
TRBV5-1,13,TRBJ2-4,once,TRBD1,TGCGCCAGCTATGGCGACAGGGATAACATTCAGTACTTC,CASYGDRDNIQYF
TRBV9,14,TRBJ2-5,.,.,TGTGCCAGCAGCTTCGGGCCCAGCGGAGAGACCCAGTACTTC,CASSFGPSGETQYF
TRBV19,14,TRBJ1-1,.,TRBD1,TGTGCCAGTATTAAGACAGGGATGAACACTGAAGCTTTCTTT,CASIKTGMNTEAFF
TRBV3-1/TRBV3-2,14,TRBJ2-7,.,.,TGTGCCAGCAGCCACCGTTCAGGGGTCATGGAGCAGTACTTC,CASSHRSGVMEQYF
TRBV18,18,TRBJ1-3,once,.,TGTGCCAGCTCACCCCAACGGAACACAGGGATCGGTGGAAACACCATATATTTT,CASSPQRNTGIGGNTIYF
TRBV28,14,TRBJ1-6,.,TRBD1,TGTGCCAGCGGCAGGGGGGAGGTTGGTTCACCCCTCCACTTT,CASGRGEVGSPLHF
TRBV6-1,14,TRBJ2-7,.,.,TGTGCCAGCAGTGAATTAGCCAAGACCTACGAGCAGTACTTC,CASSELAKTYEQYF
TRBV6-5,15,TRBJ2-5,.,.,TGTGCCAGCAGTCCCTTTAGTGGGGCGGGGGAGACCCAGTACTTC,CASSPFSGAGETQYF
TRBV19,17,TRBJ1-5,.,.,TGTGCCAGTACCAGGGGACGGGGTGGGGGTAGCAATCAGCCCCAGCATTTT,CASTRGRGGGSNQPQHF
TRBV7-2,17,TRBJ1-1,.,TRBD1,TGTGCCAGCAGCGCAGCCGGGACAGGGGTGATCGGGACTGAAGCTTTCTTT,CASSAAGTGVIGTEAFF
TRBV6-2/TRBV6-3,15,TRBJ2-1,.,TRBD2,TGTGCCAGCAGCCCAGCGGGAGGGCCGGGAAATGAGCAGTTCTTC,CASSPAGGPGNEQFF
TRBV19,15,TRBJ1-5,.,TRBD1,TGTGCCAGCCGGGACAGTAGTTATAGCAATCAGCCCCAGCATTTT,CASRDSSYSNQPQHF